The subject of this entry is one T cell receptor beta chain. Trimming took 1 base from V and 4 from J, leaving 10 bases between them. Germline CDR1 and CDR2: MGHRA and YSYEKL. CDR3 length: 14 amino acids. These data originate in a study of T cells in Graves' hyperthyroidism and ophthalmopathy. TCR beta CDR3 regions were amplified from RNA. A first-round RT-PCR of the TCR CDR3 used the HTBI primer set. TCRdb reprocessed the multiplex PCR reads via MiXCR and lists one record per CDR3 protein. The data contain over 200,000 distinct CDR3 sequences, roughly a sixth of them singletons. The TCR originated in a man aged 45-65 years with Graves' hyperthyroidism. Sequencing input: blood. The chain couples TRBV4-1 to TRBJ1-1; D unresolved. CDR3 in amino acids: CASSQATPGTEAFF. The DNA of the CDR3 is TGCGCCAGCAGCCAAGCCACACCGGGCACTGAAGCTTTCTTT.